A selection of T cell receptor beta chains follows, all from one sample in a study of T cell responses to AZD1222 COVID-19 vaccine. Here immunoSEQ multiplex PCR was the method, and the copy in TCRdb shows in-frame clones only, minus some. The table has roughly 100,000 clones, roughly 87% seen once. The sample consisted of peripheral blood, taken on day 0 of AZD1222 vaccination. The receptors here all came from an adult in good health. Both conserved end residues are part of each CDR3. Fields, in order: J gene, V gene, D gene, clone size, CDR3 DNA, CDR3 protein. The D gene is left open where the match is weak. Not all rows give a size; the values are once, few, many and, for expanded clones, a class.

TRBJ1-2	TRBV5-1	-	once	TGCGCCAGCAGAGTCACTCCGGGAAACTATGGCTACACCTTC	CASRVTPGNYGYTF
TRBJ1-2	TRBV2	-	once	TGTGCCAGCAGTGGAGGACGGGACTATGGCTACACCTTC	CASSGGRDYGYTF
TRBJ1-1	TRBV4-3	TRBD1	-	TGCGCCAGCAGCCAAGTCTGGGACAGACCCCTTCGAGGGAACACTGAAGCTTTCTTT	CASSQVWDRPLRGNTEAFF
TRBJ1-2	TRBV4-1	-	-	TGCGCCAGCAGCCAAGTTTTAGGTCATCAGGGCGATGGCTACACCTTC	CASSQVLGHQGDGYTF
TRBJ1-2	TRBV6-5	-	-	TGTGCCAGCAGAGCCGGGACCAACTATGGCTACACCTTC	CASRAGTNYGYTF
TRBJ2-3	TRBV19	TRBD1	-	TGTGCCAGCCGGGACAGGGGAATAGATACGCAGTATTTT	CASRDRGIDTQYF
TRBJ1-1	TRBV14	TRBD1	-	TGTGCCAGCAGCCCTGGGACAGCCCCAAGGGCTTTCTTT	CASSPGTAPRAFF
TRBJ2-5	TRBV4-2	TRBD1	-	TGTGCCAGCAGCCAAGAGTTGGGACAGGGGGCAGAGACCCAGTACTTC	CASSQELGQGAETQYF
TRBJ1-2	TRBV7-9	-	-	TGTGCCAGCAGCCAGAGCCGGGATGGCTACACCTTC	CASSQSRDGYTF
TRBJ2-1	TRBV19	-	-	TGTGCCAGTAGTACCATATTCCATGAGCAGTTCTTC	CASSTIFHEQFF
TRBJ1-2	TRBV6-5	-	-	TGTGCCAGCAGCTCAATTCAGGGGCGTGGAGTCTCCTTC	CASSSIQGRGVSF
TRBJ2-1	TRBV10-1	-	once	TGCGCCAGCAGTGAGTCCCCCCCCTCCGACAATGAGCAGTTCTTC	CASSESPPSDNEQFF
TRBJ2-7	TRBV27	-	-	TGTGCCAGCCGGGCATTTGGCTACGAGCAGTACTTC	CASRAFGYEQYF
TRBJ1-1	TRBV5-4	-	-	TGTGCCAGCAGTTCGGGGGGCGCGTTAGGGAACACTGAAGCTTTCTTT	CASSSGGALGNTEAFF
TRBJ1-1	TRBV7-3	-	-	TGTGCCAGCAGCTTAAGCGGCACGAACACTGAAGCTTTCTTT	CASSLSGTNTEAFF
TRBJ1-1	TRBV10-1	-	-	TGCGCCAGCAGTGGAGAATTGAACACTGAAGCTTTCTTT	CASSGELNTEAFF
TRBJ1-1	TRBV15	TRBD1	-	TGTGCCACCCAGGGGGAAATGAACACTGAAGCTTTCTTT	CATQGEMNTEAFF
TRBJ2-7	TRBV4-3	TRBD2	-	TGCGCCAGCAGTCGAACTAGCGGGGACTACGAGCAGTACTTC	CASSRTSGDYEQYF
TRBJ2-7	TRBV9	-	-	TGTGCCAGCAGCCCTCGAGCCGACTACGAGCAGTACTTC	CASSPRADYEQYF
TRBJ2-1	TRBV4-2	-	few	TGTGCCAGCAGCCAAGGTCTGGGGGATCTCAATGAGCAGTTCTTC	CASSQGLGDLNEQFF
TRBJ2-1	TRBV5-6	-	-	TGTGCCAGCAGCTTGGGCCCCGACGCGTTCTTC	CASSLGPDAFF
TRBJ1-5	TRBV5-6	TRBD1	few	TGTGCCAGCAGCTCAACAGGGGGATTGCCCCAGCATTTT	CASSSTGGLPQHF
TRBJ1-6	TRBV30	TRBD1	-	TGTGCCTGGAACGGACAGGGCTATCCACCCCTCCACTTT	CAWNGQGYPPLHF
TRBJ1-4	TRBV7-6	-	-	TGTGCCAGCAGCTTATACCGGGCGTCGGATGAAAAACTGTTTTTT	CASSLYRASDEKLFF
TRBJ2-1	TRBV7-9	-	-	TGTGCCAGCAGCCCTCATAACAATGAGCAGTTCTTC	CASSPHNNEQFF
TRBJ1-2	TRBV9	-	-	TGTGCCAGCAGCGATGGGCCGACCTATGGCTACACCTTC	CASSDGPTYGYTF